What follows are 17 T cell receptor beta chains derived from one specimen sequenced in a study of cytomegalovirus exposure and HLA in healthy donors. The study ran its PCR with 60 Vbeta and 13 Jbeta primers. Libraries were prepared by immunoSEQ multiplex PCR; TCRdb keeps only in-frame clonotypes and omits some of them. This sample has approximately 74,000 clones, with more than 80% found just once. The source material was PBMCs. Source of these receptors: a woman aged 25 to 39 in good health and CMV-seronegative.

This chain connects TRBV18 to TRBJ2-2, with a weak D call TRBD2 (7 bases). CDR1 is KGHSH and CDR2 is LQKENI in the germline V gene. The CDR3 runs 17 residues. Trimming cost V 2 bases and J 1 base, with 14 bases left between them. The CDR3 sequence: CASSPVGGGQNTGELFF. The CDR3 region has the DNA TGTGCCAGCTCACCAGTTGGGGGGGGCCAGAACACCGGGGAGCTGTTTTTT.

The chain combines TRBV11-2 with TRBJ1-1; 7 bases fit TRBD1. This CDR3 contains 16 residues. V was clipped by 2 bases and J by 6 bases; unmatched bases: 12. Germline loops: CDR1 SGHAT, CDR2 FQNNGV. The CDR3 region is CASSLSLAGGRAEAFF. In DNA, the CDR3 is TGTGCCAGCAGCTTATCCCTCGCAGGGGGGAGAGCTGAAGCTTTCTTT.

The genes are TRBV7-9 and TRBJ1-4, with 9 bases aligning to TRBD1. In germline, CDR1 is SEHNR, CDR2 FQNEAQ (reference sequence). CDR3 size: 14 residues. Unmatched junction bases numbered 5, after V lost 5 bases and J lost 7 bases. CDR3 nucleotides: TGTGCCAGCAGCCCCGGGACAGGGCTTGAAAAACTGTTTTTT. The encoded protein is CASSPGTGLEKLFF. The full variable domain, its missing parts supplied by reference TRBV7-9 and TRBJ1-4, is DTGVSQNPRHKITKRGQNVTFRCDPISEHNRLYWYRQTLGQGPEFLTYFQNEAQLEKSRLLSDRFSAERPKGSFSTLEIQRTEQGDSAMYLCASSPGTGLEKLFFGSGTQLSVL.

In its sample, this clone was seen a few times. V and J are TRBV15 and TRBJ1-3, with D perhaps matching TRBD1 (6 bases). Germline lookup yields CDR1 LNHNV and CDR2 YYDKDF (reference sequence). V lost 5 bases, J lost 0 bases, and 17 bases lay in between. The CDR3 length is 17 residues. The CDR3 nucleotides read TGTGCCACCAGCGGCTTACCGGGACACAACTCTGGAAACACCATATATTTT. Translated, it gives CATSGLPGHNSGNTIYF.

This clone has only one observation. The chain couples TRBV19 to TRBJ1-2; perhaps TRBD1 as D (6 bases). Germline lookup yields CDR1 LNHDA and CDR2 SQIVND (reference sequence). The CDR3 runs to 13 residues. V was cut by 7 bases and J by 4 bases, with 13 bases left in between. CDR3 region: CASNMGTPYGYTF. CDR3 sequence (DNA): TGTGCCAGTAATATGGGGACACCCTATGGCTACACCTTC.

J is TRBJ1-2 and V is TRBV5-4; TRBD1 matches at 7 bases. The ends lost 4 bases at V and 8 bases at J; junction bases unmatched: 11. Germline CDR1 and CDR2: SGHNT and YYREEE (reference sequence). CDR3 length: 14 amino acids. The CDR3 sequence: CASSVDRVLQGYTF. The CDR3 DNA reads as TGTGCCAGCAGCGTCGACAGGGTCCTACAGGGCTACACCTTC.

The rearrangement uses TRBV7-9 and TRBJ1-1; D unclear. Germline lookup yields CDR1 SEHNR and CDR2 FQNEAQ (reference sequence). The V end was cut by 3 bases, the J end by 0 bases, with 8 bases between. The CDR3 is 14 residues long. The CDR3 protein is CASSFSGMNTEAFF. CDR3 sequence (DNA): TGTGCCAGCAGCTTTTCGGGGATGAACACTGAAGCTTTCTTT.

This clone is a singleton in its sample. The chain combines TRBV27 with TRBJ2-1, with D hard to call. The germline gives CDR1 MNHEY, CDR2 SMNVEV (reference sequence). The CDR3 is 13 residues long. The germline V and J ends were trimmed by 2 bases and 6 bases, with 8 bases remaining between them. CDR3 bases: TGTGCCAGCAGTTTAGTACAGACCAATGAGCAGTTCTTC. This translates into CASSLVQTNEQFF.

Here the CDR3 reads CASSQGPGVPYGYTF. The CDR3 DNA is TGCGCCAGCAGCCAAGGCCCGGGGGTGCCCTATGGCTACACCTTC. V is TRBV4-3 and J is TRBJ1-2; TRBD1 is a possible D gene (5 bases). Germline CDR1 reads LGHNA; CDR2 reads YSLEER. The CDR3 runs 15 residues. V shed 1 base and J shed 4 bases, with 13 bases lying between them.

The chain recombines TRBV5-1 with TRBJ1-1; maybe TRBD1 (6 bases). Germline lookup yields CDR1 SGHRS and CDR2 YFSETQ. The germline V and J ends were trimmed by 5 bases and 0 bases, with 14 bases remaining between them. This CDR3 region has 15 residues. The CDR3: CASSFGQGMNTEAFF. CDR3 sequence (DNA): TGCGCCAGCAGTTTTGGCCAGGGGATGAACACTGAAGCTTTCTTT. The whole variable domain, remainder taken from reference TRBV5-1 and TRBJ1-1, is KAGVTQTPRYLIKTRGQQVTLSCSPISGHRSVSWYQQTPGQGLQFLFEYFSETQRNKGNFPGRFSGRQFSNSRSEMNVSTLELGDSALYLCASSFGQGMNTEAFFGQGTRLTVV.

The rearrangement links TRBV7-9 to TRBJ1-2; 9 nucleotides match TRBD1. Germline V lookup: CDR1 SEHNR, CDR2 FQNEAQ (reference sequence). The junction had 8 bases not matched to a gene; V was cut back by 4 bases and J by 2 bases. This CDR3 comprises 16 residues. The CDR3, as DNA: TGTGCCAGCAGCTCTGGGGTGACAGGGGGGAACTATGGCTACACCTTC. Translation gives CASSSGVTGGNYGYTF.

CDR3 amino acids: CASSLGTGGLAEAFF. The CDR3 DNA is TGTGCCAGCAGCTTAGGAACAGGGGGCTTGGCTGAAGCTTTCTTT. The rearrangement uses TRBV7-6 and TRBJ1-1; 9 positions match TRBD1. Trimming cost V 1 base and J 6 bases; bases outside gene matches: 6. The CDR3 length is 15 residues. Germline V gene sequence: CDR1 SGHVS, CDR2 FNYEAQ.

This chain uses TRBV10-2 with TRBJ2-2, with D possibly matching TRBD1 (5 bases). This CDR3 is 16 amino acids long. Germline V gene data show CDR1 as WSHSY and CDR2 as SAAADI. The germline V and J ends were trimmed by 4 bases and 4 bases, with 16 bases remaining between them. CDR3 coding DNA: TGCGCCAGCAGTGTTCCTGGAAGGGGCGGCACCGGGGAGCTGTTTTTT. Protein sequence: CASSVPGRGGTGELFF.

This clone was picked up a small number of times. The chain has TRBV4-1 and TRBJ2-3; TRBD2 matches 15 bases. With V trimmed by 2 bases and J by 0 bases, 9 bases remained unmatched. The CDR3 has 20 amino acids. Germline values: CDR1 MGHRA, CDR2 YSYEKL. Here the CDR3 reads CASSQPGLAGGTHSTDTQYF. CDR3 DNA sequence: TGCGCCAGCAGCCAACCGGGACTAGCGGGAGGAACCCATAGCACAGATACGCAGTATTTT.

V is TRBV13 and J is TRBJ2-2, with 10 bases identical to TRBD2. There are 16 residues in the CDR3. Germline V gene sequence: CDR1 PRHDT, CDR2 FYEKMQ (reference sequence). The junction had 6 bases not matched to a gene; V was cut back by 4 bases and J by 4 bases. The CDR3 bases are TGTGCCAGCAGCTCCCTAGCGGGGGCGAGCACCGGGGAGCTGTTTTTT. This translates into CASSSLAGASTGELFF.

CDR3: CASSYSYGGGYTF. The DNA of the CDR3 is TGTGCCAGCAGTTACTCTTACGGGGGAGGCTACACCTTC. The chain links TRBV6-5 to TRBJ1-2, with D perhaps TRBD1 (5 bases). Trimming took off 0 bases at V and 8 bases at J, with 10 bases between the two ends. This CDR3 has 13 amino acids. The germline CDR1 and CDR2 sequences are MNHEY and SVGAGI.

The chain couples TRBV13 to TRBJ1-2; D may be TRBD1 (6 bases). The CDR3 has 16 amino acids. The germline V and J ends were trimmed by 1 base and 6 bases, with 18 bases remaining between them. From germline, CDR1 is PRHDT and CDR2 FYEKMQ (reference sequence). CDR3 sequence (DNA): TGTGCCAGCAGCTTAGATTTTACCGGGACATTGCATGGCTACACCTTC. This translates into CASSLDFTGTLHGYTF.